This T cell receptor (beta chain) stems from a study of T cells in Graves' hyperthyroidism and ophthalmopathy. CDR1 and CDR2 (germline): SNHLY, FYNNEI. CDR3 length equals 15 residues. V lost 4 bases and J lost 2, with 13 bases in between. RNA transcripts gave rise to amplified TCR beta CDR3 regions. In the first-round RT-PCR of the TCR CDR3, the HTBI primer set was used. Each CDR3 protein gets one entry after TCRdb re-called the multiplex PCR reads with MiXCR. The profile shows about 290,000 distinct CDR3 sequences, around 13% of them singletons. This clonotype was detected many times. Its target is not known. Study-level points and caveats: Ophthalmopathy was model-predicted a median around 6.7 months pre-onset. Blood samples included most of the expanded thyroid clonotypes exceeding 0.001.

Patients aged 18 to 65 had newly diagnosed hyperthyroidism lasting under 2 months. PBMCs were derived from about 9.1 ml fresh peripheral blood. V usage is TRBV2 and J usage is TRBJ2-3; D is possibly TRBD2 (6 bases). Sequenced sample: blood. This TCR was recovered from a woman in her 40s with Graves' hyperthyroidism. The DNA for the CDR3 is TGTGCCAGCAGTGGGGGAGGACAACCCACAGATACGCAGTATTTT. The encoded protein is CASSGGGQPTDTQYF. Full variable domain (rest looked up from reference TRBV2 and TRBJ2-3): EPEVTQTPSHQVTQMGQEVILRCVPISNHLYFYWYRQILGQKVEFLVSFYNNEISEKSEIFDDQFSVERPDGSNFTLKIRSTKLEDSAMYFCASSGGGQPTDTQYFGPGTRLTVL.